Presented here are 2 T cell receptor beta chains from one specimen sequenced in a study of low-dose radiotherapy and immunotherapy resistance in tumors (dated by TCRdb to the early 2020s). The time point tag for this specimen amounts to: after trial treatment. What the treatment or condition label conveys for this sample: LDRT plus nivolumab, ipilimumab, low-dose cyclophosphamide and aspirin (RACIN trial). Instrument on record: Illumina HiSeq 2500. Superscript III and a set of TRAV- and TRBV-specific primers were used to synthesize first-strand cDNA, so that both TCRalpha and TCRbeta chains were covered. A roughly 19-cycle PCR with Phusion amplified the TCRs, pairing a constant-region primer with the adapter that was attached to the V primers. TCRdb reran the public reads through fastp at Q25 and MiXCR, keeping productive beta chains. Rows with a matching CDR3 protein are joined into one entry that keeps the most common DNA and genes. The table for this sample lists 45,000 or so distinct CDR3 sequences; 25% to 30% of them were counted only once. The ten biggest clones cover about a tenth of the sample.

Source: PBMCs, taken after low-dose radiotherapy plus immunotherapy. Receptors were obtained from a male donor with prostate cancer.

By its share, this clonotype is medium-sized. The chain combines TRBV6-5 with TRBJ2-6; D is ambiguous. Germline assignment: CDR1 MNHEY and CDR2 SVGAGI. V shed 4 bases and J shed 0 bases, with 7 bases lying between them. The CDR3 is 15 amino acids. This CDR3 reads CASSSGVSGANVLTF. The CDR3, as DNA: TGTGCCAGCAGTTCGGGCGTCTCTGGGGCCAACGTCCTGACTTTC.

This clonotype showed up many times. A read error may produce the germline difference seen at one junction end. The V gene is TRBV2, the J gene TRBJ1-5; D is uncertain. Germline-derived CDR1 and CDR2 are SNHLY and FYNNEI. This CDR3 is built from 14 residues. CDR3 sequence reads: CASREDGINQPQHF. Written as DNA, the CDR3 is TGTGCCAGCAGGGAAGACGGCATCAATCAGCCCCAGCATTTT.